A selection of T cell receptor beta chains follows, all from one sample in a study of CD8+ T cells in alopecia areata. Assay used: immunoSEQ multiplex PCR; TCRdb lists only in-frame clones, some missing. The repertoire has 190,000 or so clones, roughly three fifths of them found once; the top ten carry around 13%. The sequencing here drew on CD8+ T cells sorted from blood, taken at week 24, from a patient treated with tofacitinib. Receptors were obtained from a human donor with alopecia areata. The CDR3 runs from the conserved cysteine through the conserved F or W. Fields, in order: V gene, D gene, J gene, clone size, CDR3 DNA, CDR3 protein. D genes are given only for firm matches. Clone size is given for some rows only: seen once, a few or many times, or a class if the clone is expanded.

>TRBV18|NA|TRBJ1-1|NA
TGTGCCAGCTCACCACCGGACAGCCTTCCTGAAGCTTTCTTT
CASSPPDSLPEAFF
>TRBV2|TRBD2|TRBJ2-1|once
TGTGCCAGCACTGAGGGGCAATGGACTAGCGGGGGAAGAGATGAGCAGTTCTTC
CASTEGQWTSGGRDEQFF
>TRBV5-1|TRBD1|TRBJ1-1|few
TGCGCCAGCAGTACCCCAGGGGGGAGGTGGACTGAAGCTTTCTTT
CASSTPGGRWTEAFF
>TRBV6-5|NA|TRBJ2-7|NA
TGTGCCAGCAGTTTCATGGGCTTTTACGAGCAGTACTTC
CASSFMGFYEQYF
>TRBV28|NA|TRBJ2-3|few
TGTGCCAGCCTAATCACAGGGACTGCGGCAGATACGCAGTATTTT
CASLITGTAADTQYF
>TRBV7-3|NA|TRBJ1-2|NA
TGTGCCAGCAGCTTAAGCCCGGGGGGAAATTATGGCTACACCTTC
CASSLSPGGNYGYTF
>TRBV7-9|TRBD1|TRBJ1-4|NA
TGTGCCAGCAGGACCCAGCGGACAGGGGGAGAAAAACTGTTTTTT
CASRTQRTGGEKLFF
>TRBV9|NA|TRBJ1-1|NA
TGTGCCAGCAGCGTAGGTGTAGTCGCTGAAGCTTTCTTT
CASSVGVVAEAFF
>TRBV5-1|NA|TRBJ2-3|NA
TGCGCCAGCAGCTTGGCCGGAGCTATTAGCACAGATACGCAGTATTTT
CASSLAGAISTDTQYF
>TRBV15|TRBD2|TRBJ2-1|few
TGTGCCACCAGCTCCGGGGGGGCCAATGAGCAGTTCTTC
CATSSGGANEQFF
>TRBV27|NA|TRBJ1-1|NA
TGTGCCAGCAGCCCGGGTCCCACTGAAGCTTTCTTT
CASSPGPTEAFF
>TRBV2|TRBD2|TRBJ2-3|NA
TGTGCCAGCAGCCCAAGGCTCCGGACTAGCGGGGCCTCCACAGATACGCAGTATTTT
CASSPRLRTSGASTDTQYF
>TRBV27|TRBD2|TRBJ2-7|NA
TGTGCCAGCAGTCCCACTAGCGGGAGCTCCTACGAGCAGTACTTC
CASSPTSGSSYEQYF
>TRBV13|NA|TRBJ2-3|NA
TGTGCCAGCACTCTAGGAAGTTCCGATACGCAGTATTTT
CASTLGSSDTQYF
>TRBV6-5|NA|TRBJ1-2|NA
TGTGCCAGCAGTTCCACCACAGGGTTTGGCTACACCTTC
CASSSTTGFGYTF
>TRBV19|TRBD2|TRBJ2-7|NA
TGTGCCAGTAGTCCGGTTGCGGGAGCCACCTACGAGCAGTACTTC
CASSPVAGATYEQYF
>TRBV9|TRBD2|TRBJ2-7|NA
TGTGCCAGCAGCGACGGGCTAGCGGGGGCCCGCGGGCAGTACTTC
CASSDGLAGARGQYF
>TRBV2|NA|TRBJ1-2|NA
TGTGCCAGCAGTGAAGGGGTGAAGGCCTATGGCTACACCTTC
CASSEGVKAYGYTF
>TRBV30|NA|TRBJ1-1|NA
TGTGCCTGGAGATACAGGGAGAACACTGAAGCTTTCTTT
CAWRYRENTEAFF
>TRBV5-1|NA|TRBJ1-1|few
TGCGCCAGCAGCCAAGGGACGAACACTGAAGCTTTCTTT
CASSQGTNTEAFF
>TRBV5-1|NA|TRBJ2-2|NA
TGCGCCAGCAGCCGCAGGGGGGACACCGGGGAGCTGTTTTTT
CASSRRGDTGELFF
>TRBV9|TRBD1|TRBJ2-7|once
TGTGCCAGCAGCAGAGGGGACAGGGGGCGAGAGCAGTACTTC
CASSRGDRGREQYF
>TRBV5-1|NA|TRBJ1-5|few
TGCGCCAGCAGCTTGGTGGGGGATAGTGATCAGCCCCAGCATTTT
CASSLVGDSDQPQHF
>TRBV7-9|NA|TRBJ2-7|few
TGTGCCAGCAGCCCTGAGGGTGGTTACTACGAGCAGTACTTC
CASSPEGGYYEQYF
>TRBV12-5|NA|TRBJ1-2|once
TGTGCTAGTGGTTTAACGAACTATGGCTACACCTTC
CASGLTNYGYTF
>TRBV2|TRBD1|TRBJ1-5|NA
TGTGCCAGCAGACCGGGACAGCATAGCAATCAGCCCCAGCATTTT
CASRPGQHSNQPQHF
>TRBV21-1|NA|TRBJ2-1|NA
TGTGCCAGCAGCAAAGGGGGCGCTAGCGGATACAATGAGCAGTTCTTC
CASSKGGASGYNEQFF
>TRBV19|NA|TRBJ1-2|few
TGTGCCAGTAGTTACAAGGGACGCGCCGGAGGCTACACCTTC
CASSYKGRAGGYTF
>TRBV30|TRBD2|TRBJ2-5|NA
TGTGCCTGGACCCTCGGGTGGGCGGGGGAGCAAGAGACCCAGTACTTC
CAWTLGWAGEQETQYF
>TRBV28|NA|TRBJ2-5|NA
TGTGCCAGCAGCCCCGACAGGACCGGAGGGGAGACCCAGTACTTC
CASSPDRTGGETQYF
>TRBV6-5|TRBD1|TRBJ1-2|NA
TGTGCCAGCAGTTACCTCCAAGGGACAGAAGATGGCTACACCTTC
CASSYLQGTEDGYTF
>TRBV13|NA|TRBJ2-7|few
TGTGCCAGCAGCGAGGGGGACTACGAGCAGTACTTC
CASSEGDYEQYF
>TRBV6-5|NA|TRBJ1-1|NA
TGTGCCAGCAGTTACTCGAGTGCGGGTACTGAAGCTTTCTTT
CASSYSSAGTEAFF
>TRBV12-5|TRBD1|TRBJ1-1|NA
TGTGCTAGTCAAGGGGGCTACACTGAAGCTTTCTTT
CASQGGYTEAFF
>TRBV2|NA|TRBJ2-2|NA
TGTGCCAGCAGTGAGAGGGACACCGGGGAGCTGTTTTTT
CASSERDTGELFF
>TRBV14|TRBD2|TRBJ2-1|NA
TGTGCCAGCAGCCCGGGAGGGGGGGCAAACAATGAGCAGTTCTTC
CASSPGGGANNEQFF
>TRBV25-1|NA|TRBJ1-2|NA
TGTGCCAGCAGTGATTTGGGGTGGTCCCCCTATGGCTACACCTTC
CASSDLGWSPYGYTF
>TRBV13|TRBD1|TRBJ1-1|NA
TGTGCCAGCAGCACTCAGGGGGCTGACACTGAAGCTTTCTTT
CASSTQGADTEAFF
>TRBV29-1|NA|TRBJ2-7|few
TGCAGCGTTGAAGAGCGACGTTCCAGGCCCTACGAGCAGTACTTC
CSVEERRSRPYEQYF
>TRBV29-1|TRBD1|TRBJ2-7|NA
TGCAGCGTTGATAGCGCCGGGACAGGGGGCTACGAGCAGTACTTC
CSVDSAGTGGYEQYF
>TRBV2|NA|TRBJ2-1|NA
TGTGCCAGCAGTGAAGTTGGCGATGAGCAGTTCTTC
CASSEVGDEQFF
>TRBV15|NA|TRBJ2-2|few
TGTGCCATCGGGGGAAACACCGGGGAGCTGTTTTTT
CAIGGNTGELFF
>TRBV5-6|NA|TRBJ1-1|NA
TGTGCCAGCAGCTACCAGGGGACGAACACTGAAGCTTTCTTT
CASSYQGTNTEAFF
>TRBV29-1|NA|TRBJ2-7|NA
TGCAGCGTTGAAGATACGGGGCAACCCTACGAGCAGTACTTC
CSVEDTGQPYEQYF
>TRBV4-2|NA|TRBJ2-2|NA
TGTGCCAGCAGCCATTTGGGGGACACCGGGGAGCTGTTTTTT
CASSHLGDTGELFF
>TRBV10-3|NA|TRBJ2-1|few
TGTGCCCATTGGGCACCCTCGTACAATGAGCAGTTCTTC
CAHWAPSYNEQFF
>TRBV7-9|NA|TRBJ1-4|many
TGTGCCAGCAGGAAAGAGGGGATTAATGAAAAACTGTTTTTT
CASRKEGINEKLFF
>TRBV19|NA|TRBJ1-2|few
TGTGCCAGTAGTATATGGGGGGGCTTGAGCTATGGCTACACCTTC
CASSIWGGLSYGYTF
>TRBV7-9|TRBD1|TRBJ1-1|NA
TGTGCCAGCACCATGACAGGGCGACTCAGGGTGAACACTGAAGCTTTCTTT
CASTMTGRLRVNTEAFF
>TRBV10-3|NA|TRBJ1-1|NA
TGTGCCATCAGCCCCAAGAACACTGAAGCTTTCTTT
CAISPKNTEAFF
>TRBV6-1|NA|TRBJ1-6|NA
TGTGCCAGCAGTGGAGGCGGGTTCAGCTCCTATAATTCACCCCTCCACTTT
CASSGGGFSSYNSPLHF
>TRBV27|NA|TRBJ2-1|few
TGTGCCAGCTGCTACAGGACCGCAGAATACAATGAGCAGTTCTTC
CASCYRTAEYNEQFF
>TRBV30|NA|TRBJ2-5|NA
TGTGCCTGGAGCGTCGGGGGAACCCAAGAGACCCAGTACTTC
CAWSVGGTQETQYF
>TRBV30|NA|TRBJ1-2|once
TGTGCCTGGAGTGTAGCCTATGGCTACACCTTC
CAWSVAYGYTF
>TRBV11-3|NA|TRBJ2-1|NA
TGTGCCACCGCATTACAGACGGGTGAGCAGTTCTTC
CATALQTGEQFF
>TRBV30|NA|TRBJ2-7|NA
TGTGCCTGGAGTGGAGGGGGGGCGTACGAGCAGTACTTC
CAWSGGGAYEQYF